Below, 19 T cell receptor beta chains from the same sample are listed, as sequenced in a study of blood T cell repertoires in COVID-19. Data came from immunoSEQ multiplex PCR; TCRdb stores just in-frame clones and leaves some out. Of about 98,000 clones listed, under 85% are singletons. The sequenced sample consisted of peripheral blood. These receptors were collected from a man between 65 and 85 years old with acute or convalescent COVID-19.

CDR3 in amino acids: CASSLTGGTEAFF. The DNA for the CDR3 is TGTGCCAGCAGCTTAACAGGGGGCACTGAAGCTTTCTTT. The chain combines TRBV5-4 with TRBJ1-1; 8 bases line up with TRBD1. The germline V gene has CDR1 SGHNT and CDR2 YYREEE (reference sequence). Trimming took 2 bases from V and 4 from J; bases not matched to a gene: 1. The length of the CDR3 is 13 residues.

The CDR3 sequence is CASSIVSKPYEQYF. The CDR3 DNA reads as TGTGCCAGTAGTATAGTTTCCAAGCCCTACGAGCAGTACTTC. The chain uses TRBV19 and TRBJ2-7; D is uncertain. Germline V gene lookup returns CDR1 LNHDA and CDR2 SQIVND (reference sequence). Trimming left V 1 base short and J 2 bases short, with 9 bases between. CDR3 length equals 14 residues.

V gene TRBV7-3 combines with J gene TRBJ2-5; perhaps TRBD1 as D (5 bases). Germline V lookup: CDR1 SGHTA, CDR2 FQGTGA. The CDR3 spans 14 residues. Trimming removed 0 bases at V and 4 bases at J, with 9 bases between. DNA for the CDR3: TGTGCCAGCAGCTTAACAGGGCAGGGAGAGACCCAGTACTTC. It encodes CASSLTGQGETQYF. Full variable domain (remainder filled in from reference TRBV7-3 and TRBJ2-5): GAGVSQTPSNKVTEKGKYVELRCDPISGHTALYWYRQSLGQGPEFLIYFQGTGAADDSGLPNDRFFAVRPEGSVSTLKIQRTERGDSAVYLCASSLTGQGETQYFGPGTRLLVL.

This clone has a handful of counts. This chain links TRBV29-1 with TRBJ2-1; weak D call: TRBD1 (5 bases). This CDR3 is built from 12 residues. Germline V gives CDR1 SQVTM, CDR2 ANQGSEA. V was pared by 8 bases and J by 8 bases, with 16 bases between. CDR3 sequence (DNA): TGCAGCTCAACAGGCCTTTACGATGAGCAGTTCTTC. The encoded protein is CSSTGLYDEQFF.

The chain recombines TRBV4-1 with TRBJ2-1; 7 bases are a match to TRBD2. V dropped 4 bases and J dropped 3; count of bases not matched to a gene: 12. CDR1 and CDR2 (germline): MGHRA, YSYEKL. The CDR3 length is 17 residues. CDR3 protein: CASSPSPSGVSYNEQFF. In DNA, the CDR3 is TGCGCCAGCAGCCCATCTCCCAGCGGGGTGAGCTACAATGAGCAGTTCTTC.

This CDR3 is CASSLARSSGNTIYF. CDR3 sequence (DNA): TGTGCCAGCAGCTTGGCCAGGTCCTCTGGAAACACCATATATTTT. V is TRBV5-4 and J is TRBJ1-3; no clear D. CDR1 SGHNT and CDR2 YYREEE come from the germline V gene (reference sequence). CDR3 size: 15 residues. The V gene lost 0 bases and the J gene lost 0 bases, with 7 bases spanning the gap.

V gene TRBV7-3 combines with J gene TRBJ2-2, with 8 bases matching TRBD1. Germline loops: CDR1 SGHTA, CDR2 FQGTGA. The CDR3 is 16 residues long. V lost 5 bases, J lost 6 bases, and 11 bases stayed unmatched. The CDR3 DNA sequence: TGTGCCAGCAGCCCTTCGACAGGGGTCAGGGCCGGGGAGCTGTTTTTT. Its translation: CASSPSTGVRAGELFF.

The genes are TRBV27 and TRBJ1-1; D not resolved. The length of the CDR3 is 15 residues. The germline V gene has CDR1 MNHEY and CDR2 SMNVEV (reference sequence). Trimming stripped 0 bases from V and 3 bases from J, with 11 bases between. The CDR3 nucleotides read TGTGCCAGCAGTTTATCGCTTCCCAGGTACACTGAAGCTTTCTTT. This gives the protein CASSLSLPRYTEAFF.

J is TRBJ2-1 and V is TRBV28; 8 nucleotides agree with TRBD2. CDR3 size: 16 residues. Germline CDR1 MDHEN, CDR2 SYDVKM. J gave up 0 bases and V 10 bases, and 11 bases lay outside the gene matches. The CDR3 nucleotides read TGTGCCATATATAGCGGGACGGGGTACTCCTACAATGAGCAGTTCTTC. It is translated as CAIYSGTGYSYNEQFF.

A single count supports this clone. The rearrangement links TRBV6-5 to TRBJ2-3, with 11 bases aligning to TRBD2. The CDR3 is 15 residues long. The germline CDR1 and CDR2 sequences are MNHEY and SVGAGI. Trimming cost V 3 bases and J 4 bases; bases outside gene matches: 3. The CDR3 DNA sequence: TGTGCCAGCAGTTATGGGGGACTAGCGGCAGATACGCAGTATTTT. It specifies CASSYGGLAADTQYF.

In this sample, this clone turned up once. CDR3 coding DNA: TGCGCCAGCAGCGGGCTAGCGGGAACCTTAAATGAGCAGTTCTTC. Translated, it gives CASSGLAGTLNEQFF. V usage is TRBV10-2 and J usage is TRBJ2-1; 9 nucleotides align to TRBD2. Germline-derived CDR1 and CDR2 are WSHSY and SAAADI. The length of the CDR3 is 15 residues. With 6 bases clipped from V and 7 bases from J, the junction kept 10 bases outside the gene matches.

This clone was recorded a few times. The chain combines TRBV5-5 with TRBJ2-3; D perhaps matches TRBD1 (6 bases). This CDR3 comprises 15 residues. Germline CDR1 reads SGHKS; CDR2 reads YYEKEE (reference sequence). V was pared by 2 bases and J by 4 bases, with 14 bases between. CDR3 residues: CASSFGDRFPDTQYF. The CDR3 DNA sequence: TGTGCCAGCAGCTTCGGAGACAGGTTCCCAGATACGCAGTATTTT.

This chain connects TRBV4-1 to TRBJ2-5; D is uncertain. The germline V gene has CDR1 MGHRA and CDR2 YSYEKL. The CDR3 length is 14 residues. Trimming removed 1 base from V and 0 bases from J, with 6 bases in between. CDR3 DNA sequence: TGCGCCAGCAGCCAAGGAGGCCACCAAGAGACCCAGTACTTC. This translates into CASSQGGHQETQYF.

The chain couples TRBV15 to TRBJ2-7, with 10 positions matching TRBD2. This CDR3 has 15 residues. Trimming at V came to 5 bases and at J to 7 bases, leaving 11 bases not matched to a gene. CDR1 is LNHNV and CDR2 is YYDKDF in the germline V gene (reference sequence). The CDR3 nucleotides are TGTGCCACCAGCGGCGGGACTAGCGTACGGAGGGAGCAGTACTTC. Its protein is CATSGGTSVRREQYF. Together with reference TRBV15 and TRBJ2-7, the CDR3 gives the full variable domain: DAMVIQNPRYQVTQFGKPVTLSCSQTLNHNVMYWYQQKSSQAPKLLFHYYDKDFNNEADTPDNFQSRRPNTSFCFLDIRSPGLGDTAMYLCATSGGTSVRREQYFGPGTRLTVT.

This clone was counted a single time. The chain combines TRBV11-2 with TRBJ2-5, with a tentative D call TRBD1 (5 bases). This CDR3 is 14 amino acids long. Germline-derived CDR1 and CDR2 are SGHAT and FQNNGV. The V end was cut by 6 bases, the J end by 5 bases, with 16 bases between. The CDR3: CASRDKTSQETQYF. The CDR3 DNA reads TGTGCCAGCAGGGACAAAACAAGCCAGGAGACCCAGTACTTC.

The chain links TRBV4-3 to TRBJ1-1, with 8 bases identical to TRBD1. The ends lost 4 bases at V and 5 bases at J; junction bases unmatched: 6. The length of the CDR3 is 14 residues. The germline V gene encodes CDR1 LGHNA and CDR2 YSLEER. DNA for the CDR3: TGCGCCAGCAGCCCAACGACAGGGGAGACTGAAGCTTTCTTT. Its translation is CASSPTTGETEAFF.

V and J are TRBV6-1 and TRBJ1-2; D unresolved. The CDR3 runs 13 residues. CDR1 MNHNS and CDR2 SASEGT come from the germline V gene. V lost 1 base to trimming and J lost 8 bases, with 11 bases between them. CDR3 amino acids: CASSEGLGRGYTF. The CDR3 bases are TGTGCCAGCAGTGAAGGTTTAGGGAGAGGCTACACCTTC.

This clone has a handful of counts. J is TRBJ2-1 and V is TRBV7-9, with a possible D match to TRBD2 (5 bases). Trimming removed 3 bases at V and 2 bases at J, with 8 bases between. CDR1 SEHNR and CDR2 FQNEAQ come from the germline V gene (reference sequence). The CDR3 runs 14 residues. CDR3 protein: CASSLTGAYNEQFF. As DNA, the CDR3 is TGTGCCAGCAGCTTGACCGGGGCCTACAATGAGCAGTTCTTC.

This CDR3 is CASSQGSGSLQETQYF. CDR3 coding DNA: TGCGCCAGCAGCCAAGGAAGCGGGAGCCTTCAAGAGACCCAGTACTTC. V gene TRBV4-1 combines with J gene TRBJ2-5; 8 bases agree with TRBD2. This CDR3 is 16 amino acids long. V lost 1 base, J lost 2 bases, and 6 bases stayed unmatched. Per the germline V gene, CDR1 is MGHRA and CDR2 is YSYEKL.